One TCR beta chain is described in this entry. This clonotype was counted many times. What antigen it recognizes has not been identified. Base qualities were left out, and no much larger clone turns up one base away. This record belongs to a study of T cells after yellow fever vaccination (dated by TCRdb to between 2019 and 2020). Broadly, across the study: The SMART-Seq v4 Ultra Low Input RNA kit was used to prepare libraries from fractions with low cell numbers. Two healthy male donors, one aged 18 to 30 and one aged 30 to 40 years, were included in the cohort. To follow T-cell clones before and after primary and booster YFV17D yellow fever vaccination, bulk TCR alpha and beta repertoires were sequenced over time. Blood samples were taken at several timepoints before and after primary and secondary immunization, and bulk PBMC replicates and cell subsets were isolated. Summary of the overall study and its limitations: Because only two donors were included in the study, the extent to which the findings can be generalized is limited. After the booster, most clones that had expanded after primary vaccination were detected again (nearly 98% of CD4 and around 88% of CD8), suggesting broad maintenance of memory. Compared with the primary T-cell response, the secondary T-cell response was faster but weaker, reaching its peak on day 5 rather than on day 15. A small fraction of clonotypes appeared in both the CD4 and CD8 compartments, likely as a result of convergent recombination. FACS-sorted repertoires could contain abundant contaminating clonotypes from the bulk population, so computational filtering was required.

TCR cDNA was made using 5'RACE template switching, a step that added a universal primer site and unique molecular identifiers. Priming of cDNA synthesis was performed from both the TCR alpha and TCR beta constant segments. Library amplification involved two PCR steps, and the second step added sample barcodes and sequencing adapters. Sequencing of libraries was performed on Illumina HiSeq 2500 (2x100 bp) or NovaSeq (2x150 bp). The paper's processing steps were these. MIGEC handled demultiplexing of reads and collapsing into UMI consensus sequences, while MiXCR performed V(D)J alignment. Vaccine-responding clonotypes were defined with edgeR using replicate PBMC samples, requiring FDR below 0.01 and a log2 fold change above 5 up to day 15. Bulk clonotypes were assigned CD4 or CD8 identity according to which sequenced CD4 or CD8 repertoire held them at higher abundance. The raw public reads went through TCRdb reprocessing: fastp at Q25, MiXCR clone calling, in-frame beta chains kept. CDR3 protein sequences are deduplicated, and each keeps its most common genes and DNA. The V and J calls come from TCRdb's annotation, not from the publication. This sample lists about 150,000 distinct CDR3 sequences; 5% to 8% were detected once. The ten largest clones represent more than 0.6% of the sample.

Spanning cysteine to phenylalanine, the CDR3 consists of 16 amino acids. Only CDR3 DNA is held: 48 bases, read in frame from base 1. From a lookup of the germline V gene (reference sequence), CDR1 and CDR2 are SGHKS and YYEKEE. Trimming removed 2 bases from V and 1 base from J; the gene matches leave 5 bases unexplained. The treatment or condition label, as the study defines it: live attenuated yellow fever vaccine strain. A standard Ficoll-Paque protocol was used to isolate PBMCs from peripheral blood. Dynabeads CD4 and CD8 positive selection kits were used to isolate CD4 and CD8 T-cell fractions. TriZol was used to extract RNA from bulk PBMCs, CD4 and CD8 fractions, and dextramer-positive and dextramer-negative fractions.

This TCR was sampled from a man aged 30-40 years who received the YFV17D yellow fever vaccine. The sequenced sample was CD4+ T cells sorted from PBMCs, obtained 10 days after the yellow fever booster vaccination. Recombination connected TRBV5-5 to TRBJ1-5; 8 nucleotides in the junction match TRBD1. The CDR3 here reads CASSFLDRDSNQPQHF. The nucleotide sequence is given as TGTGCCAGCAGCTTTCTGGACAGGGACAGCAATCAGCCCCAGCATTTT. Supplemented by the reference TRBV5-5 and TRBJ1-5 proteins around the CDR3, the complete variable domain is DAGVTQSPTHLIKTRGQQVTLRCSPISGHKSVSWYQQVLGQGPQFIFQYYEKEERGRGNFPDRFSARQFPNYSSELNVNALLLGDSALYLCASSFLDRDSNQPQHFGDGTRLSIL.